The clone carrying this T cell receptor beta chain was detected only a few times. The CDR3 consists of 14 residues. This sample was taken from a study of blood T cell repertoires in COVID-19. Study-wide background: Material from acute and convalescent COVID-19 was sourced from the United States, Italy and Spain.

Original processing notes: The authors estimated nucleated cell counts from reference gene primer amplification. Sequenced by immunoSEQ multiplex PCR; TCRdb stores in-frame clones only, minus some. The DNA gave D and trimming, while V, J and clone size come from that table. The data hold around 220,000 clones, with approximately 84% observed a single time. Seattle enrolled patients during active infection and tracked them longitudinally. The chain carries TRBV21-1 and TRBJ1-2; TRBD1 is the table's D call and was not checked against the DNA. TRBV21-1 is listed as a pseudogene. Sequencing used peripheral blood. This TCR was sampled from a woman over 75 with COVID-19, enrolled during active disease. For the CDR3, the DNA is TGTGCCAGCAGCAAAGAGGGACAGAACTATGGCTACACCTTC. Translating gives CASSKEGQNYGYTF.